A selection of T cell receptor beta chains follows, all from one sample in a study of cytomegalovirus exposure and HLA in healthy donors. The repertoire was sequenced with immunoSEQ multiplex PCR; TCRdb's copy has only in-frame clones and lacks some. The sample includes approximately 190,000 clones, 82% of them seen just once. Sequenced material: PBMCs. These receptors were obtained from a woman under 30 in good health and CMV-seronegative. Both conserved end residues are part of each CDR3. A D gene is named only where the DNA matches it firmly. Not every row has a clone size; where given, it reads once, few, many or a size class.

abundance	v_gene	d_gene	j_gene	CDR3aa	CDR3nt
NA	TRBV9	TRBD2	TRBJ2-1	CASSVETSGSYEQFF	TGTGCCAGCAGCGTAGAAACTAGCGGGAGCTATGAGCAGTTCTTC
NA	TRBV6-5	NA	TRBJ1-3	CASSPRVAGNTIYF	TGTGCCAGCAGTCCGAGAGTCGCTGGAAACACCATATATTTT
NA	TRBV5-1	NA	TRBJ2-1	CASSLVAKEQFF	TGCGCCAGCAGCTTGGTGGCAAAAGAGCAGTTCTTC
NA	TRBV7-8	TRBD2	TRBJ2-1	CASSGQAGGRNEQFF	TGTGCCAGCAGCGGCCAAGCGGGGGGCCGAAATGAGCAGTTCTTC
once	TRBV11-3	NA	TRBJ2-7	CASSLLGGDYEQYF	TGTGCCAGCAGCTTATTAGGGGGAGACTACGAGCAGTACTTC
NA	TRBV6-5	TRBD2	TRBJ2-1	CASSKSLSGPNEQFF	TGTGCCAGCAGTAAATCCCTTAGCGGGCCGAATGAGCAGTTCTTC
NA	TRBV5-5	TRBD1	TRBJ1-6	CASNPSITGARNSPLHF	TGTGCCAGCAACCCGTCCATCACAGGGGCTCGTAATTCACCCCTCCACTTT
NA	TRBV30	NA	TRBJ2-1	CAWSVSTYNEQFF	TGTGCCTGGAGTGTAAGCACTTACAATGAGCAGTTCTTC
NA	TRBV10-1	TRBD2	TRBJ2-1	CASTSGTSNTYEQFF	TGCGCCAGCACCTCTGGGACTAGCAATACGTATGAGCAGTTCTTC
NA	TRBV19	NA	TRBJ1-4	CASSNMHARSELTGKLFF	TGTGCCAGTAGTAACATGCACGCGAGGAGCGAACTGACGGGAAAACTGTTTTTT
NA	TRBV6-6	TRBD1	TRBJ2-1	CAGTTGGEGNNEQFF	TGTGCCGGGACGACAGGGGGCGAAGGGAACAATGAGCAGTTCTTC
few	TRBV9	TRBD1	TRBJ1-6	CASSTTTGQNNSPLHF	TGTGCCAGCAGCACAACGACAGGGCAAAATAATTCACCCCTCCACTTT
NA	TRBV6-6	TRBD2	TRBJ2-1	CASTGTSGVNEQFF	TGTGCCAGCACCGGGACTAGCGGCGTAAATGAGCAGTTCTTC
NA	TRBV5-4	TRBD1	TRBJ2-2	CASSLDETGAGELFF	TGTGCCAGCAGCTTGGACGAGACAGGGGCCGGGGAGCTGTTTTTT
NA	TRBV5-1	TRBD1	TRBJ2-7	CASSLDRGVSYYEQYF	TGCGCCAGCAGCTTGGACAGGGGCGTAAGTTACTACGAGCAGTACTTC
NA	TRBV6-5	NA	TRBJ1-2	CASRNAFNYGYTF	TGTGCCAGCAGAAATGCGTTTAACTATGGCTACACCTTC
NA	TRBV4-1	NA	TRBJ2-1	CASSQALREYEQFF	TGCGCCAGCAGCCAAGCCCTACGGGAGTATGAGCAGTTCTTC
few	TRBV5-1	TRBD2	TRBJ2-5	CASSYPGTNPPQETQYF	TGCGCCAGCAGCTACCCCGGGACTAATCCCCCCCAAGAGACCCAGTACTTC
NA	TRBV2	NA	TRBJ1-1	CASSRRSGDTEAFF	TGTGCCAGCAGCAGGAGGAGTGGGGACACTGAAGCTTTCTTT
once	TRBV9	NA	TRBJ1-1	CASSAHGTSNTEAFF	TGTGCCAGCAGCGCCCACGGGACTTCGAACACTGAAGCTTTCTTT
NA	TRBV5-1	TRBD2	TRBJ2-7	CASSPGSGSQGEQYF	TGCGCCAGCAGCCCCGGGAGCGGGAGCCAAGGAGAGCAGTACTTC
NA	TRBV6-5	NA	TRBJ1-1	CASTYLTNTEAFF	TGTGCCAGCACTTACCTAACCAACACTGAAGCTTTCTTT
NA	TRBV28	NA	TRBJ2-3	CASSLSRGSMPDTQYF	TGTGCCAGCAGTTTATCGAGGGGGTCCATGCCAGATACGCAGTATTTT
NA	TRBV18	NA	TRBJ2-1	CASPGDTGEQFF	TGTGCCAGCCCAGGGGACACGGGCGAGCAGTTCTTC
NA	TRBV27	TRBD2	TRBJ2-4	CASSRLAGSTKNIQYF	TGTGCCAGCAGCCGACTAGCGGGATCGACCAAAAACATTCAGTACTTC
NA	TRBV19	TRBD2	TRBJ2-1	CASSSSGEPNEQFF	TGTGCCAGTAGTTCTAGCGGGGAGCCAAATGAGCAGTTCTTC
NA	TRBV9	TRBD2	TRBJ2-2	CASTRGGSTGELFF	TGTGCCAGCACCCGCGGGGGGAGCACCGGGGAGCTGTTTTTT
NA	TRBV7-9	TRBD2	TRBJ2-3	CASSWPTGTSGSDTQYF	TGTGCCAGCAGCTGGCCGACCGGGACTAGCGGGTCAGATACGCAGTATTTT
NA	TRBV5-6	NA	TRBJ1-1	CASSLGLEAFF	TGTGCCAGCAGCTTGGGACTTGAAGCTTTCTTT
NA	TRBV5-6	TRBD1	TRBJ2-1	CASSSLGTGDYNEQFF	TGTGCCAGCAGCTCTCTTGGGACAGGGGACTACAATGAGCAGTTCTTC
NA	TRBV29-1	NA	TRBJ1-2	CSAPGPGFGYTF	TGCAGCGCCCCTGGCCCAGGGTTTGGCTACACCTTC
NA	TRBV27	NA	TRBJ1-2	CASSFLDTNYGYTF	TGTGCCAGCAGTTTCCTCGACACCAACTATGGCTACACCTTC
NA	TRBV10-1	NA	TRBJ1-2	CASSEDGAGYGYTF	TGCGCCAGCAGTGAGGATGGGGCAGGCTATGGCTACACCTTC
NA	TRBV9	NA	TRBJ2-2	CASSPLRLTGELFF	TGTGCCAGCAGCCCCCTTAGACTAACCGGGGAGCTGTTTTTT
NA	TRBV30	NA	TRBJ1-2	CAWSVSREGGYTF	TGTGCCTGGAGTGTCAGCAGGGAGGGGGGCTACACCTTC
NA	TRBV19	NA	TRBJ2-1	CASSLYRDSYNEQFF	TGTGCCAGTTCCTTATACCGGGACTCCTACAATGAGCAGTTCTTC
NA	TRBV28	NA	TRBJ1-1	CASSPFEGTEAFF	TGTGCCAGCAGCCCCTTTGAGGGCACTGAAGCTTTCTTT
few	TRBV28	TRBD1	TRBJ1-4	CASSSSGQGSREKLFF	TGTGCCAGCAGTTCCTCGGGACAGGGCTCCAGGGAAAAACTGTTTTTT
NA	TRBV4-1	NA	TRBJ2-3	CASSQGFPSTDTQYF	TGCGCCAGCAGCCAAGGTTTTCCTAGCACAGATACGCAGTATTTT
NA	TRBV5-1	TRBD1	TRBJ1-1	CASSLEQGVMNTEAFF	TGCGCCAGCAGCTTGGAGCAGGGGGTTATGAACACTGAAGCTTTCTTT
NA	TRBV2	NA	TRBJ1-2	CAKTTGQTYGYTF	TGTGCCAAAACCACCGGACAGACCTATGGCTACACCTTC